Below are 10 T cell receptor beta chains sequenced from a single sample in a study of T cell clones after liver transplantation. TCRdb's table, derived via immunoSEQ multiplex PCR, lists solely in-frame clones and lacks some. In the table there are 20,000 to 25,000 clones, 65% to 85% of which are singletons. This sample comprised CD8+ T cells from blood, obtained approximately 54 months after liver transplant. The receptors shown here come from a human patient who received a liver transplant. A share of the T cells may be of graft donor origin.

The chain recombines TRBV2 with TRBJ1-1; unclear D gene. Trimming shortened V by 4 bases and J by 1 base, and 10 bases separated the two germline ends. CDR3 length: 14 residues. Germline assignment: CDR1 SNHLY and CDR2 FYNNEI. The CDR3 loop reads CASSVAIANTEAFF. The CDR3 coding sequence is TGTGCCAGCAGTGTAGCAATCGCGAACACTGAAGCTTTCTTT. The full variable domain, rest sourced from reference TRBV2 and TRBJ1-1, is EPEVTQTPSHQVTQMGQEVILRCVPISNHLYFYWYRQILGQKVEFLVSFYNNEISEKSEIFDDQFSVERPDGSNFTLKIRSTKLEDSAMYFCASSVAIANTEAFFGQGTRLTVV.

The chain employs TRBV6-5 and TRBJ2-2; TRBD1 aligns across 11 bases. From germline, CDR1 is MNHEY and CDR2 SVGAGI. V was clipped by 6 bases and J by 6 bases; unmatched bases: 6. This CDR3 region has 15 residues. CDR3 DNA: TGTGCCAGCAGCTGGGACAGGGGGGTCGCCGGGGAGCTGTTTTTT. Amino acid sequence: CASSWDRGVAGELFF.

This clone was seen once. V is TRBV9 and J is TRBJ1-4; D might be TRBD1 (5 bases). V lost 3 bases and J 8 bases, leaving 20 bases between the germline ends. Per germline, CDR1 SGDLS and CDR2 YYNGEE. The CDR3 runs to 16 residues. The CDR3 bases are TGTGCCAGCAGCGCGGGGACCCAAGCAACGGGAGAAAAACTGTTTTTT. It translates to CASSAGTQATGEKLFF.

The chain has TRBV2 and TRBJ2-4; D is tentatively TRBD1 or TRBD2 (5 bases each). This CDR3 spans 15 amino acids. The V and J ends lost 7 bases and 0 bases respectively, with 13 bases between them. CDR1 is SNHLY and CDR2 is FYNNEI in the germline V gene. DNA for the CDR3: TGTGCCAGCAATTTTGGGACCCTAGCCAAAAACATTCAGTACTTC. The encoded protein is CASNFGTLAKNIQYF.

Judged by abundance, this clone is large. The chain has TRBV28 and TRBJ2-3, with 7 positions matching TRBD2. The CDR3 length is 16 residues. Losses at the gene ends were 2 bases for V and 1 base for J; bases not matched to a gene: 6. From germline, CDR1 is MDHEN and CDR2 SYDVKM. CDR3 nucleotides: TGTGCCAGCAGTTTACTAGCGGTAGTGGGCACAGATACGCAGTATTTT. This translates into CASSLLAVVGTDTQYF.

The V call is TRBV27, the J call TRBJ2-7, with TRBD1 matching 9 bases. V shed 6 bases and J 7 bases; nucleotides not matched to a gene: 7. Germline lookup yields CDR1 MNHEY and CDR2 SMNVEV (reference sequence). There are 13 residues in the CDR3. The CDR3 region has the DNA TGTGCCAGCAGGCGGGACAGGGACTATGAGCAGTACTTC. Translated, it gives CASRRDRDYEQYF.

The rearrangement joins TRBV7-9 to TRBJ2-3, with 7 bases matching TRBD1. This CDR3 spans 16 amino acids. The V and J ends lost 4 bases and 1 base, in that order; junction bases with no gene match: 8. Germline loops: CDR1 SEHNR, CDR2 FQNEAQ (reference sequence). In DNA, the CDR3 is TGTGCCAGCAGCTCTATCCGGGACAGTCGCACAGATACGCAGTATTTT. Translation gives CASSSIRDSRTDTQYF.

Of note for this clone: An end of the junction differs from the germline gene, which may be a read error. This CDR3 reads CASSQTAGTPDTEAFF. CDR3 in DNA: TGCGCCAGCAGCCAAACTGCCGGGACACCCGACACTGAAGCTTTCTTT. The chain uses TRBV5-4 and TRBJ1-1; weak D call: TRBD1 (6 bases). This CDR3 is 16 amino acids long. Per the germline V gene, CDR1 is SGHNT and CDR2 is YYREEE (reference sequence).

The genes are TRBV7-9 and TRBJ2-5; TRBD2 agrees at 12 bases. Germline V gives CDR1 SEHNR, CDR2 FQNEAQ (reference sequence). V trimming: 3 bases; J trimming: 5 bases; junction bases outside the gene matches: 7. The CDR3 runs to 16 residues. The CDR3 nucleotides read TGTGCCAGCAGCTTCCTAGCGGGGGGGCCGGAGGAGACCCAGTACTTC. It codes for CASSFLAGGPEETQYF.

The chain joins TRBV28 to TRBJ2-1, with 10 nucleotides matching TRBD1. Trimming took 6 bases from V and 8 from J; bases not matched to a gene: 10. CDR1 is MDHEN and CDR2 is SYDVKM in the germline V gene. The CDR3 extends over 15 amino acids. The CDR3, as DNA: TGTGCCAGCAGCACCGGGACAGGGGAAATTGATGAGCAGTTCTTC. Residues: CASSTGTGEIDEQFF.